This TCR beta chain originates from a study of graft-versus-host responses after intestinal transplantation. Note on this clone: Its target is not known.

CDR3 length: 12 residues. CDR1 LGHNA and CDR2 YNFKEQ come from the germline V gene. The V gene lost 3 bases and the J gene lost 10 bases, with 12 bases spanning the gap. Method: immunoSEQ multiplex PCR; TCRdb's copy keeps in-frame clones and lacks some. Of about 85,000 clones listed, roughly 90% are singletons. V gene TRBV4-2 combines with J gene TRBJ1-2; D not resolved. Sequenced material: unstimulated CD8+ T cells sorted from spleen or lymph node cells, taken before transplant. The sequence was collected from a human donor who was the organ donor for an intestinal transplant. The CDR3 region is CASSHVSDPYTF. CDR3 bases: TGTGCCAGCAGCCACGTAAGCGACCCCTACACCTTC.